Sequencing of this TCR beta chain was carried out in a study of PD-1 blockade in mismatch repair-deficient tumors. Study-wide findings and caveats: Rapid post-treatment expansion, then contraction, generally preceding radiologic response, marked tumor-resident clones.

About this clone: No antigen is known for it.

Profiled with immunoSEQ multiplex PCR; TCRdb holds only in-frame clones, not every one. Seen here are about 14,000 clones, under 90% observed once, and the top ten hold around 22%. The sample's time point: 10-day in vitro stimulation with candidate neoantigen peptide 4. A few pembrolizumab responders had their TCRs sequenced. Cells were stimulated roughly 10 days with each of under 10 ELISpot-reactive neoantigens. Baseline for clone expansion was a parallel culture with no peptide. Germline loops: CDR1 MDHEN, CDR2 SYDVKM. The CDR3 is made up of 11 amino acids. V gave up 2 bases and J gave up 6 bases, with 2 bases separating them.

This TCR was recovered from an adult with mismatch repair-deficient cancer. The chain links TRBV28 to TRBJ1-5, with D unclear. The material sequenced was cells cultured in vitro, taken from a patient treated with pembrolizumab. The CDR3: CASSLRQPQHF. CDR3 sequence (DNA): TGTGCCAGCAGTTTACGTCAGCCCCAGCATTTT.